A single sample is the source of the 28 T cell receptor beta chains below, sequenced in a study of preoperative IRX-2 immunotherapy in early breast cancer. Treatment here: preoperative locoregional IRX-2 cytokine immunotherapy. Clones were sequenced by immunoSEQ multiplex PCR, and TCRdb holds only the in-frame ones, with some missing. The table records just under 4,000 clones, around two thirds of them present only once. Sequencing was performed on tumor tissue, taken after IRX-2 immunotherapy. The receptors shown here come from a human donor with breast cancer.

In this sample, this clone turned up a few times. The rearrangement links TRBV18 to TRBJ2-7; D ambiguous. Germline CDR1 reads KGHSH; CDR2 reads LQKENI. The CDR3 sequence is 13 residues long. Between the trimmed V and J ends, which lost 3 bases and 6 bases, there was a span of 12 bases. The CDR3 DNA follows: TGTGCCAGCTCACCGCCGTCGGGTTCCGAGCAGTACTTC. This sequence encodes CASSPPSGSEQYF.

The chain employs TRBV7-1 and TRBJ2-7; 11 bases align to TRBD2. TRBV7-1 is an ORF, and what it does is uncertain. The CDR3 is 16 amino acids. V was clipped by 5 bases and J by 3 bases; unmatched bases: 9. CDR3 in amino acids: CASSPGGTSGYYEQYF. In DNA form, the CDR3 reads TGTGCCAGCAGCCCTGGTGGGACTAGCGGCTACTACGAGCAGTACTTC.

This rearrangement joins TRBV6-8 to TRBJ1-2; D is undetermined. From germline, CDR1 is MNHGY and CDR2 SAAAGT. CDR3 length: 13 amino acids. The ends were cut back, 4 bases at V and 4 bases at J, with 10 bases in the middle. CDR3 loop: CASSSEGVYGYTF. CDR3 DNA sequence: TGTGCCAGCAGTTCGGAGGGAGTCTATGGCTACACCTTC.

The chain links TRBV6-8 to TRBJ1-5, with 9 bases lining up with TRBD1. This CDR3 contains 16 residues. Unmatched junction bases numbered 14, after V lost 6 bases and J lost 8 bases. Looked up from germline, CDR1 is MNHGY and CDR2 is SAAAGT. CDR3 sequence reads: CASRPRQGGRREPQHF. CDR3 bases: TGTGCCAGCAGGCCCCGACAGGGGGGACGACGGGAGCCCCAGCATTTT.

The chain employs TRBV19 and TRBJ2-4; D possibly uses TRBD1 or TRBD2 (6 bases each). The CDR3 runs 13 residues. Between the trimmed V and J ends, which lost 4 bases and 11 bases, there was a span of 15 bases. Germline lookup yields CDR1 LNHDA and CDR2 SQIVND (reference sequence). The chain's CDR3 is CASSTGSRGVQYF. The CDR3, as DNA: TGTGCCAGTAGTACGGGGTCGAGGGGGGTTCAGTACTTC.

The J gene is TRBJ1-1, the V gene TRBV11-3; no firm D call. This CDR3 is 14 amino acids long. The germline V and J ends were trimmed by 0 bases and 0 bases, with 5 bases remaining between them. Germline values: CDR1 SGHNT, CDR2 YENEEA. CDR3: CASSLDSLNTEAFF. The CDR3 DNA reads TGTGCCAGCAGCTTAGACAGTCTGAACACTGAAGCTTTCTTT.

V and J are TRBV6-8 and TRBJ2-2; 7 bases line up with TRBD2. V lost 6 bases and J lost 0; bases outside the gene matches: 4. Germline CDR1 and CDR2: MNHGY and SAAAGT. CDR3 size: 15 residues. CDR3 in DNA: TGTGCCAGCAGGCGGGACTATCCGAACACCGGGGAGCTGTTTTTT. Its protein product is CASRRDYPNTGELFF.

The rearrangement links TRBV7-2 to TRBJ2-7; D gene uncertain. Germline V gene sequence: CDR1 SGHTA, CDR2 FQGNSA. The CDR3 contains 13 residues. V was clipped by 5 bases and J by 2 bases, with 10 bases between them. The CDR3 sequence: CASSPNYPYEQYF. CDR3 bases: TGTGCCAGCAGCCCAAATTACCCCTACGAGCAGTACTTC.

CDR3 in amino acids: CASTPDRDDNEQFF. The CDR3 region has the DNA TGTGCCAGCACCCCGGACAGGGACGACAATGAGCAGTTCTTC. The chain has TRBV28 and TRBJ2-1, with TRBD1 matching over 8 bases. V was clipped by 7 bases and J by 5 bases; unmatched bases: 7. Germline V gene lookup returns CDR1 MDHEN and CDR2 SYDVKM. This CDR3 has 14 residues. Complete variable domain (other parts from reference TRBV28 and TRBJ2-1): DVKVTQSSRYLVKRTGEKVFLECVQDMDHENMFWYRQDPGLGLRLIYFSYDVKMKEKGDIPEGYSVSREKKERFSLILESASTNQTSMYLCASTPDRDDNEQFFGPGTRLTVL.

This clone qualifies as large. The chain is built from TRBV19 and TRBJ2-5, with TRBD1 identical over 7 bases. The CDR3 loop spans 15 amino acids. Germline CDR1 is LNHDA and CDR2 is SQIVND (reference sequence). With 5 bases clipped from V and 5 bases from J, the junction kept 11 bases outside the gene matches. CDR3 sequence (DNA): TGTGCCAGTAGTCCCAGGGACAGCCGTGCCGAGACCCAGTACTTC. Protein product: CASSPRDSRAETQYF.

CDR3 sequence (DNA): TGTGCCACCAGCAGAGATCGAGACTCTGGGGCCAACGTCCTGACTTTC. Protein product: CATSRDRDSGANVLTF. The V gene is TRBV15, the J gene TRBJ2-6; D not certain. The CDR3 loop spans 16 amino acids. V was pared by 0 bases and J by 0 bases, with 6 bases between. Germline-derived CDR1 and CDR2 are LNHNV and YYDKDF (reference sequence).

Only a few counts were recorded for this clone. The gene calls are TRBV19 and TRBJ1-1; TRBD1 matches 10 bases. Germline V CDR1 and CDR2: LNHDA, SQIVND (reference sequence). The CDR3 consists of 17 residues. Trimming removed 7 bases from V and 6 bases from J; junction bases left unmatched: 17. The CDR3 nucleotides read TGTGCCAGTACCCGAGACAGGGGGCGCGGGATTCTGGCTGAAGCTTTCTTT. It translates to CASTRDRGRGILAEAFF.

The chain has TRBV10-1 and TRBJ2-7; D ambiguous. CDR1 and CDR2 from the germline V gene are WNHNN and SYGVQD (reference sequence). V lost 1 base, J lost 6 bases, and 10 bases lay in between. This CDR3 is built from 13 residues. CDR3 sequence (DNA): TGCGCCAGCAGTGAGTTACAACGGCCCGAGCAGTACTTC. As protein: CASSELQRPEQYF.

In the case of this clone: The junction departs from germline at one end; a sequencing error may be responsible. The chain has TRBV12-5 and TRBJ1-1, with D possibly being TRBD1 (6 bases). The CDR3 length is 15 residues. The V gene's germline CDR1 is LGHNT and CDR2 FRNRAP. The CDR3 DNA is TGTGCCAGCATCCGGGACAAGACTATGAACACTGAAACTTTCTTT. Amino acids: CASIRDKTMNTETFF.

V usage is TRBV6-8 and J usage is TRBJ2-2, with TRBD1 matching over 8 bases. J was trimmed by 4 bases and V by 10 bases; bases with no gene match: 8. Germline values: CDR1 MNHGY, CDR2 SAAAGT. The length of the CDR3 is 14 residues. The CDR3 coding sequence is TGTGCCATCAACGGACAGGGCGGCACCGGGGAGCTGTTTTTT. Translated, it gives CAINGQGGTGELFF.

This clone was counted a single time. In DNA form, the CDR3 reads TGTGCCACCAGCACTCAAGGGGGCGGGGCGAACACCGGGGAGCTGTTTTTT. Translated: CATSTQGGGANTGELFF. This chain uses TRBV15 with TRBJ2-2; D perhaps matches TRBD1 (7 bases). This CDR3 region has 17 residues. Trimming pared 4 bases from V and 0 bases from J, leaving 15 bases between. Germline lookup yields CDR1 LNHNV and CDR2 YYDKDF (reference sequence).

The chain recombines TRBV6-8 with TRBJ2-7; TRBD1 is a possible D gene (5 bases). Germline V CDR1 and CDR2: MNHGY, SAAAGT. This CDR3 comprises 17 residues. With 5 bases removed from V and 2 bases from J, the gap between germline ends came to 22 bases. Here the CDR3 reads CASSDSDSETVTYEQYF. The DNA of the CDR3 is TGTGCCAGCAGTGATTCTGACTCCGAGACAGTCACCTACGAGCAGTACTTC.

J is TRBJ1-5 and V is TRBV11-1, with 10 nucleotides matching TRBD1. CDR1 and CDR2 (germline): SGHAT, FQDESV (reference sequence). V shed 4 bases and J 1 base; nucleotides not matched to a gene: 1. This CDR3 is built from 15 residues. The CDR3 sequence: CASSSGQGSNQPQHF. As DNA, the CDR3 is TGTGCCAGCAGCTCGGGACAGGGGAGCAATCAGCCCCAGCATTTT.

The CDR3 nucleotides are TGTGCCAGCAGTTACTACGGGAAGACGGGGGAGACCCAGTACTTC. Amino acids: CASSYYGKTGETQYF. The gene calls are TRBV6-8 and TRBJ2-5; maybe TRBD2 (5 bases). V lost 1 base and J lost 5, with 14 bases in between. The length of the CDR3 is 15 residues. Germline V lookup: CDR1 MNHGY, CDR2 SAAAGT.

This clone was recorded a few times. Here the CDR3 DNA reads TGTGCCAGCGCTGGGCAGAACCGTTACATGAACACTGAAGCTTTCTTT. It codes for CASAGQNRYMNTEAFF. The rearrangement links TRBV6-8 to TRBJ1-1; no clear D gene. Trimming took off 8 bases at V and 0 bases at J, with 19 bases between the two ends. CDR3 size: 16 residues. Germline lookup yields CDR1 MNHGY and CDR2 SAAAGT.

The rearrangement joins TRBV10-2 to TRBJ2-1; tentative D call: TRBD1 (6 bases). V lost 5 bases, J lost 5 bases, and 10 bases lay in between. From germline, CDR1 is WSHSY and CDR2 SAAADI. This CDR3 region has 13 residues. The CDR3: CASSPTGHNEQFF. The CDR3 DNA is TGCGCCAGCAGTCCCACAGGGCACAATGAGCAGTTCTTC.

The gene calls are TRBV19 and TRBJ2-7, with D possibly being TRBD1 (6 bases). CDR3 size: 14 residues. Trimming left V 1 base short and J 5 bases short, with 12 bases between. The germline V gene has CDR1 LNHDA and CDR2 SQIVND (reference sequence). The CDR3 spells CASSIGQVLDEQYF. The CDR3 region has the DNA TGTGCCAGTAGTATAGGACAGGTGCTAGACGAGCAGTACTTC.

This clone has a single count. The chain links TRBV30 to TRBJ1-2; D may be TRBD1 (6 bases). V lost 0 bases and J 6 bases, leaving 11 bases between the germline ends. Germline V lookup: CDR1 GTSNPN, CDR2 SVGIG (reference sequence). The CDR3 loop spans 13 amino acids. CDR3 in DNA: TGTGCCTGGAGTGTAACAGGGTGGGATGGCTACACCTTC. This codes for CAWSVTGWDGYTF.

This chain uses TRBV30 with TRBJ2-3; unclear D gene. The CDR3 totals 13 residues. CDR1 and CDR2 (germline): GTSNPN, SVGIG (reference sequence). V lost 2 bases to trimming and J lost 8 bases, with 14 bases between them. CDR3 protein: CAWSRGSLGTQYF. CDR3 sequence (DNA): TGTGCCTGGAGTCGTGGTAGCTTGGGTACGCAGTATTTT.

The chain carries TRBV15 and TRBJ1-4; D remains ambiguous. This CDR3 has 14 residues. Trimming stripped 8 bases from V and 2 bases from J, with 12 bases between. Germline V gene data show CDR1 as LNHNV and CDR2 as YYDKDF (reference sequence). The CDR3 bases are TGTGCCACCCGGGAGACGGGGACTAATGAAAAACTGTTTTTT. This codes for CATRETGTNEKLFF.

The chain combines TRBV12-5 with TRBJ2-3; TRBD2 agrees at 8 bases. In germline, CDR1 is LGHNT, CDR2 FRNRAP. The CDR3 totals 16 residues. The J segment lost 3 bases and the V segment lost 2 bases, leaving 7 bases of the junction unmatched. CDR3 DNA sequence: TGTGCTAGTGGTTTGTCTACGGCGGGAGGTACAGATACGCAGTATTTT. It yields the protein CASGLSTAGGTDTQYF.

CDR3 nucleotide sequence: TGCAGCGTTGAAGAATCGGGTTGGGGGGCAGGTGAGCAGTTCTTC. The encoded protein is CSVEESGWGAGEQFF. The chain combines TRBV29-1 with TRBJ2-1; D is perhaps TRBD1 or TRBD2 (6 bases each). This CDR3 comprises 15 residues. The germline V gene has CDR1 SQVTM and CDR2 ANQGSEA. Trimming cost V 0 bases and J 9 bases, with 18 bases left between them.

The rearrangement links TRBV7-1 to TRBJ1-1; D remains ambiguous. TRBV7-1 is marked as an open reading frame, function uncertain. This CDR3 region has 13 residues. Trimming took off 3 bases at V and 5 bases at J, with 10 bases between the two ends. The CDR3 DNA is TGTGCCAGCAGCTCCAGTTTTGGTACTGAAGCTTTCTTT. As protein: CASSSSFGTEAFF.